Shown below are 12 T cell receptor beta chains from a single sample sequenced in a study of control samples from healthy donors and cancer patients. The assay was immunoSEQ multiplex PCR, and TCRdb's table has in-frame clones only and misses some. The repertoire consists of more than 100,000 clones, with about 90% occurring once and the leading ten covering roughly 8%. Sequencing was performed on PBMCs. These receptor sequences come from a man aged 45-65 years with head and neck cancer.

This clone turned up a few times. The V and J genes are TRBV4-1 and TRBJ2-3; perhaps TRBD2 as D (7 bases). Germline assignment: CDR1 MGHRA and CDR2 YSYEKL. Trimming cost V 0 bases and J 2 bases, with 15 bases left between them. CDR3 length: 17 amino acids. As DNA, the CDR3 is TGCGCCAGCAGCCAAGATAGGGAGGGGGGAGACACAGATACGCAGTATTTT. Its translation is CASSQDREGGDTDTQYF.

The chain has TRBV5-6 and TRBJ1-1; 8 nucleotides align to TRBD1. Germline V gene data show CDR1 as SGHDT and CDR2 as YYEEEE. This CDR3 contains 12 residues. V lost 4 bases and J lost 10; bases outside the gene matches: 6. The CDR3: CASSSGQGVAFF. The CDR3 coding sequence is TGTGCCAGCAGCAGCGGACAGGGTGTAGCTTTCTTT.

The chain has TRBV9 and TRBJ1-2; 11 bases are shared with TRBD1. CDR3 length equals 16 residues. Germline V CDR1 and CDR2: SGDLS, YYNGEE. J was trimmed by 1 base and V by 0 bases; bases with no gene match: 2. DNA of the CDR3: TGTGCCAGCAGCGTAGCCGGGACAGGGGGTAACTATGGCTACACCTTC. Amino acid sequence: CASSVAGTGGNYGYTF.

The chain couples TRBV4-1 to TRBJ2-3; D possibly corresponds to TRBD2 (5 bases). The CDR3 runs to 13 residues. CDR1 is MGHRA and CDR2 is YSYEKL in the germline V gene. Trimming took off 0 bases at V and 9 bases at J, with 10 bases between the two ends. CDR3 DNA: TGCGCCAGCAGCCAAGATCCCCTAGCCACGCAGTATTTT. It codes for CASSQDPLATQYF.

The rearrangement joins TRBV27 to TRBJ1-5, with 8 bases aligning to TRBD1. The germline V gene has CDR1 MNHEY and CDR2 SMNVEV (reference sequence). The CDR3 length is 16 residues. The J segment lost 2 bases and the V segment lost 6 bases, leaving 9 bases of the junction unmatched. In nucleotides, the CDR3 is TGTGCCAGCAGCCTGAAACCGGGACAGGGCAATCAGCCCCAGCATTTT. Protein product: CASSLKPGQGNQPQHF.

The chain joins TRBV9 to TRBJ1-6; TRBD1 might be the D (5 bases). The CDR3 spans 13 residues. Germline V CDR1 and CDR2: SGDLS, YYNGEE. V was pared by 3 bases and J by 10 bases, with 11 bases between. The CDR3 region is CASSAGKRSPLHF. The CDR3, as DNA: TGTGCCAGCAGCGCAGGGAAGCGGTCACCCCTCCACTTT.

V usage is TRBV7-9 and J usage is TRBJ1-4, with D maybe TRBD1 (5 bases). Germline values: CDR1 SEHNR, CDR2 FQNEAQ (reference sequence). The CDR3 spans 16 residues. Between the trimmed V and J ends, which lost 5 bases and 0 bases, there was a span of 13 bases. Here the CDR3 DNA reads TGTGCCAGCAGCCCCTCGGGGCGCGCAACTAATGAAAAACTGTTTTTT. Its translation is CASSPSGRATNEKLFF.

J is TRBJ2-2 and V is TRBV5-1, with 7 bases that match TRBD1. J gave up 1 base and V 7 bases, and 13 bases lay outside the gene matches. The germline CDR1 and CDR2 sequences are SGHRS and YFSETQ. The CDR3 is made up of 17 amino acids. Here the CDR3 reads CASARDTGALNTGELFF. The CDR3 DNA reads TGCGCCAGCGCCAGAGATACAGGGGCCCTGAACACCGGGGAGCTGTTTTTT.

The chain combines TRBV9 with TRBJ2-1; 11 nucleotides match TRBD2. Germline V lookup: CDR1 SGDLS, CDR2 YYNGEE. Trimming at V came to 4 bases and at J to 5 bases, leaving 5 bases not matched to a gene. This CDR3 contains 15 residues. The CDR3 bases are TGTGCCAGCAGCTTCCGGACTAGCGGGCACAATGAGCAGTTCTTC. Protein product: CASSFRTSGHNEQFF.

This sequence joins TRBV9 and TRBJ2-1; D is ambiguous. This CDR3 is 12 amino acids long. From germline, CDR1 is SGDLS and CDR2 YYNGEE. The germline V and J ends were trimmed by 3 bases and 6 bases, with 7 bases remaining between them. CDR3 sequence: CASSASGNEQFF. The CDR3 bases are TGTGCCAGCAGCGCTAGTGGCAATGAGCAGTTCTTC.

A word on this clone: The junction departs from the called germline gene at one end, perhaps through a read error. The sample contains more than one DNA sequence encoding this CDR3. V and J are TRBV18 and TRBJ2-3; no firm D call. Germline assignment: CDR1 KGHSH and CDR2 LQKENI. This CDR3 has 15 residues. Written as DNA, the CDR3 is TGCGCCAGCTCACCTCCGTCAGTTTCCACAGATACGCAGTATTTT. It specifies CASSPPSVSTDTQYF.

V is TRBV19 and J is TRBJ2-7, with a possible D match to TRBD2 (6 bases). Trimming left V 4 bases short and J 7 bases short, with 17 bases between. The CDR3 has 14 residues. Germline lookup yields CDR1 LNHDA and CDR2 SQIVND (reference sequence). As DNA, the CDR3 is TGTGCCAGTAGTACCCAAGCGGGTACGCGGGAGCAGTACTTC. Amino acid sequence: CASSTQAGTREQYF.